What follows are 10 T cell receptor beta chains derived from one specimen sequenced in a study of siplizumab effects on memory and regulatory T cells (dated by TCRdb to about 2019). Libraries were constructed by the immunoSEQ multiplex PCR assay. Drawn from immuneACCESS, this table holds only the in-frame rearrangements with V and J called that TCRdb kept. Clones are partly lost; checked studies trace under half to an unresolved V gene and leave the rest unexplained. The sample table holds 100,000 or so clones, of which less than 95% were seen once. The ten largest clones capture 1% to 1.5% of the sample. Sequenced: non-Treg CD4+ T cells sorted from blood. The cell subset or site tag for this specimen amounts to: FACS-sorted unstimulated CD4+ non-regulatory T cells. All receptors come from a human donor in good health.

The chain has TRBV2 and TRBJ1-2; no firm D call. Trimming took 2 bases from V and 5 from J, leaving 6 bases between them. Germline V CDR1 and CDR2: SNHLY, FYNNEI. This CDR3 is 12 amino acids long. CDR3 in DNA: TGTGCCAGCAGTGAACAAGGGTATGGCTACACCTTC. Translated, it gives CASSEQGYGYTF.

The chain is built from TRBV19 and TRBJ2-1; TRBD2 matches at 10 bases. The CDR3 extends over 18 amino acids. The trim removed 3 bases at V and 7 bases at J, leaving 15 bases unmatched. Germline V gene sequence: CDR1 LNHDA, CDR2 SQIVND (reference sequence). Here the CDR3 reads CASSIGISGRNGRNEQFF. The CDR3 nucleotides read TGTGCCAGTAGTATCGGGATTAGCGGGAGGAATGGCAGGAATGAGCAGTTCTTC.

The chain employs TRBV5-4 and TRBJ2-2; D assignment may be TRBD1 or TRBD2 (7 bases each). The CDR3 runs to 16 residues. Trimming left V 5 bases short and J 6 bases short, with 20 bases between. Germline CDR1 reads SGHNT; CDR2 reads YYREEE (reference sequence). The CDR3 protein is CASRDHGPGGAGELFF. DNA of the CDR3: TGTGCCAGCAGGGACCACGGGCCAGGGGGGGCCGGGGAGCTGTTTTTT.

The CDR3 region is CASSLYGRNTEAFF. The CDR3 DNA sequence: TGTGCCAGCAGCTTGTACGGAAGGAACACTGAAGCTTTCTTT. This chain links TRBV11-2 with TRBJ1-1; D ambiguous. The length of the CDR3 is 14 residues. The germline V gene has CDR1 SGHAT and CDR2 FQNNGV. V was cut by 3 bases and J by 1 base, with 9 bases left in between.

V and J are TRBV19 and TRBJ1-2; D not certain. The germline V gene has CDR1 LNHDA and CDR2 SQIVND (reference sequence). The V gene lost 0 bases and the J gene lost 0 bases, with 5 bases spanning the gap. CDR3 length equals 14 residues. CDR3 sequence reads: CASSIEFSNYGYTF. CDR3 nucleotides: TGTGCCAGTAGTATAGAATTTTCTAACTATGGCTACACCTTC.

This sequence joins TRBV6-6 and TRBJ1-1, with D possibly matching TRBD1 (5 bases). The V gene lost 6 bases and the J gene lost 0 bases, with 14 bases spanning the gap. The CDR3 has 15 amino acids. CDR1 is MNHNY, CDR2 SVGAGI, per germline (reference sequence). In DNA form, the CDR3 reads TGTGCCAGCAGGAACGAAGGGGCCTTGAACACTGAAGCTTTCTTT. It encodes CASRNEGALNTEAFF.

V usage is TRBV5-1 and J usage is TRBJ1-1, with D possibly being TRBD1 (5 bases). V dropped 4 bases and J dropped 5 bases, with 15 bases sitting between them. Looked up from germline, CDR1 is SGHRS and CDR2 is YFSETQ. This CDR3 region has 14 residues. The CDR3, as DNA: TGCGCCAGCAGCGACCTGGGGGGTGGTACTGAAGCTTTCTTT. Protein: CASSDLGGGTEAFF.

This rearrangement joins TRBV7-6 to TRBJ1-1; D possibly corresponds to TRBD1 (6 bases). In germline, CDR1 is SGHVS, CDR2 FNYEAQ. There are 17 residues in the CDR3. The ends were cut back, 7 bases at V and 1 base at J, with 22 bases in the middle. CDR3 coding DNA: TGTGCCAGCACCTCTATTCACGGGGGGCGAGAGAACACTGAAGCTTTCTTT. Translating it yields CASTSIHGGRENTEAFF. The full variable domain, with the rest looked up from reference TRBV7-6 and TRBJ1-1, is GAGVSQSPRYKVTKRGQDVALRCDPISGHVSLYWYRQALGQGPEFLTYFNYEAQQDKSGLPNDRFSAERPEGSISTLTIQRTEQRDSAMYRCASTSIHGGRENTEAFFGQGTRLTVV.

This clone was recorded a few times. The J gene is TRBJ1-1, the V gene TRBV18; D gene uncertain. In germline, CDR1 is KGHSH, CDR2 LQKENI. V was cut by 4 bases and J by 2 bases, with 5 bases left in between. The CDR3 sequence is 12 residues long. CDR3 amino acids: CASSQSNTEAFF. The CDR3 DNA sequence: TGTGCCAGCTCACAAAGCAACACTGAAGCTTTCTTT.

This chain links TRBV10-1 with TRBJ2-5; 9 nucleotides match TRBD1. V dropped 6 bases and J dropped 9; count of bases not matched to a gene: 8. Looked up from germline, CDR1 is WNHNN and CDR2 is SYGVQD (reference sequence). The CDR3 has 13 amino acids. CDR3: CASRQGAWKAQYF. Written as DNA, the CDR3 is TGCGCCAGCAGACAGGGGGCTTGGAAGGCCCAGTACTTC.